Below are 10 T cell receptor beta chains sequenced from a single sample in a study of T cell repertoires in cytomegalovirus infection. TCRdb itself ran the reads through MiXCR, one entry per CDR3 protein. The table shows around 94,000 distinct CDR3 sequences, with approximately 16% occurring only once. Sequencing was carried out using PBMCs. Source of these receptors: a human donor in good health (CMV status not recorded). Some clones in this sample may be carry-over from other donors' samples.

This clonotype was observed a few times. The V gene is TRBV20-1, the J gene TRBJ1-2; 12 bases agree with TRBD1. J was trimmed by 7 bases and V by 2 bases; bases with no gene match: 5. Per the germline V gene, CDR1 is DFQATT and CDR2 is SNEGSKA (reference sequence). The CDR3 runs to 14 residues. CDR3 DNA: TGCAGTGCTAGACCGGGACAGGGGGCCCTTGGCTACACCTTC. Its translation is CSARPGQGALGYTF.

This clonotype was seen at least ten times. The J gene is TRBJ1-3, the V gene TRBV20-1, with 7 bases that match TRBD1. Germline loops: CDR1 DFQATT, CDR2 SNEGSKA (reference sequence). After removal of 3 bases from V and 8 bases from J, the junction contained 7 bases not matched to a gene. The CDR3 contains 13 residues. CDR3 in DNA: TGCAGTGCTAGGGGACAGACTCGGGACACCATATATTTT. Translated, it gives CSARGQTRDTIYF.

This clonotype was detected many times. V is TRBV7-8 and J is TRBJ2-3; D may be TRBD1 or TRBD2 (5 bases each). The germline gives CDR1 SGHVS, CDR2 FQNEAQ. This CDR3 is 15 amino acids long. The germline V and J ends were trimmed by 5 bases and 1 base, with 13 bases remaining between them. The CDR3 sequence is CASSRGTTRTDTQYF. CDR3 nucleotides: TGTGCCAGCAGCCGAGGGACCACCCGCACAGATACGCAGTATTTT.

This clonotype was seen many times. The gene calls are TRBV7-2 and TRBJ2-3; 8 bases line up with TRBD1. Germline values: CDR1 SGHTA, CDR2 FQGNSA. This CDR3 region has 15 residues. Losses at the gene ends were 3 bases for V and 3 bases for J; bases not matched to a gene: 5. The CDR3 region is CASSFGQGRTDTQYF. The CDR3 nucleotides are TGTGCCAGCAGCTTCGGACAGGGCCGGACAGATACGCAGTATTTT.

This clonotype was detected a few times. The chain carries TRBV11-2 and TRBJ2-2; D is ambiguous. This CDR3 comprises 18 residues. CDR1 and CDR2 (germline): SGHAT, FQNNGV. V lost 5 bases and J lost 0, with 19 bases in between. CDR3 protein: CASSPIRTVYPNTGELFF. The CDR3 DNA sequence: TGTGCCAGCAGCCCTATACGGACGGTCTACCCGAACACCGGGGAGCTGTTTTTT.

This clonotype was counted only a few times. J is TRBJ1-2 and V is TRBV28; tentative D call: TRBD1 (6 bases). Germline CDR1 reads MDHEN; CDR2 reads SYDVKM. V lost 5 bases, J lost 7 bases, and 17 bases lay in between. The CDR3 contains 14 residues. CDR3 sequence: CASSGNFRGSGYTF. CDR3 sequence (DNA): TGTGCCAGCAGTGGAAACTTCAGGGGATCTGGCTACACCTTC.

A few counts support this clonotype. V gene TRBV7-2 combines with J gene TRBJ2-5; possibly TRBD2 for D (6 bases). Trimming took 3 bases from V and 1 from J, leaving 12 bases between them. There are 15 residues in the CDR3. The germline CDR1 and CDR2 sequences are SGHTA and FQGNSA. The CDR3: CASSFLAGSQETQYF. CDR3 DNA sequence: TGTGCCAGCAGCTTCCTGGCGGGGAGCCAAGAGACCCAGTACTTC.

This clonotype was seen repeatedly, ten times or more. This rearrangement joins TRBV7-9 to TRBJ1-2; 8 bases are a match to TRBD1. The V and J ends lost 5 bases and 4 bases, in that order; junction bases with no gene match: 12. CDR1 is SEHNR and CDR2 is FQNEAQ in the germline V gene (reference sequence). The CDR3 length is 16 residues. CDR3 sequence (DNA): TGTGCCAGCAGCCCGAGGACAGGGAAGGGGTTCTATGGCTACACCTTC. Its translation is CASSPRTGKGFYGYTF.

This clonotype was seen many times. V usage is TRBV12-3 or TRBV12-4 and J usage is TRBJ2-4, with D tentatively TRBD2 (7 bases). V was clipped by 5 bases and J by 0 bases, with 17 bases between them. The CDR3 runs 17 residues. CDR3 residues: CASSPWGGLLAKNIQYF. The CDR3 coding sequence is TGTGCCAGCAGTCCTTGGGGGGGCCTGTTAGCCAAAAACATTCAGTACTTC.

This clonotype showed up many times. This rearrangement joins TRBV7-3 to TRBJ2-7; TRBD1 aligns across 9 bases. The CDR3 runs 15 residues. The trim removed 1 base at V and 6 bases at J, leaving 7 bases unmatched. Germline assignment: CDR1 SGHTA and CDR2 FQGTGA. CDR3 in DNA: TGTGCCAGCAGCTTAAGTCCCGGGACAGGGTTCGAGCAGTACTTC. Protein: CASSLSPGTGFEQYF.